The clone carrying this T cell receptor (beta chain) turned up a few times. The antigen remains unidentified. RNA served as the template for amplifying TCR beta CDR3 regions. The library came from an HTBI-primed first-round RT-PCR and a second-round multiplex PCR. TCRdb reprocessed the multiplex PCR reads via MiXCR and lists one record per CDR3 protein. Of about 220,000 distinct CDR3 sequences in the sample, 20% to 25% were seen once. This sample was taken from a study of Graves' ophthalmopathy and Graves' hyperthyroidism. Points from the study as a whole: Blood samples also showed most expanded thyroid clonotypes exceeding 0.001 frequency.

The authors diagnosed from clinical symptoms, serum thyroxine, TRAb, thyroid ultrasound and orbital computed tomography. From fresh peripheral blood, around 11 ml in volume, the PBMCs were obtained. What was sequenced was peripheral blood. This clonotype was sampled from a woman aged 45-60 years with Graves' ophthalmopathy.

The CDR3, as DNA: TGTGCCAGCAGCCGCGGGGGGGGCAGCGGTAGCTCACCCCTCCACTTT. This translates into CASSRGGGSGSSPLHF. The rearrangement joins TRBV3-1 to TRBJ1-6; D is possibly TRBD1 (6 bases). The V gene's germline CDR1 is LGHDT and CDR2 YNNKEL (reference sequence). Deletions cut 4 bases from V and 10 bases from J, with 20 bases between. The CDR3 has 16 residues.